This TCR beta chain was documented in a study of blood T cell repertoires in COVID-19. This clone occurred once. Unmatched junction bases numbered 11, after V lost 7 bases and J lost 5 bases. The germline V gene has CDR1 MNHNY and CDR2 SVGAGI (reference sequence). The CDR3 is 15 residues long. The data were produced by immunoSEQ multiplex PCR, yet TCRdb's version contains in-frame clones alone and is incomplete. The profile shows tens of thousands of clones, 89% of them singletons. The chain recombines TRBV6-6 with TRBJ1-1; TRBD1 agrees at 9 bases. Sample: peripheral blood. The receptor was derived from a woman in her forties or fifties with active COVID-19. The chain's CDR3 is CASTITGTGKTEAFF. The CDR3 DNA sequence: TGTGCCAGCACTATAACCGGGACAGGGAAGACTGAAGCTTTCTTT.